The subject of this entry is one T cell receptor beta chain. The antigen remains unidentified. Trimming left V 0 bases short and J 9 bases short, with 12 bases between. This CDR3 has 14 residues. CDR1 SGHVS and CDR2 FQNEAQ come from the germline V gene. The sample comes from a study of cytomegalovirus exposure and HLA in healthy donors. Study results and limitations: Rarity characterized most TCR sequences, yet some public TCRs appeared in many donors.

Using immunoSEQ multiplex PCR, the repertoire was profiled, and TCRdb retains in-frame clones only, with some absent. The repertoire holds more than 95,000 clones, with roughly 89% as singletons. The sequence came from a woman between 18 and 30 years old in good health and CMV-seronegative. Sequencing was performed on PBMCs. The chain carries TRBV7-8 and TRBJ2-1; possibly TRBD1 for D (6 bases). The CDR3 region has the DNA TGTGCCAGCAGCTTAGCACAGGGAAATCTTGAGCAGTTCTTC. Encoded protein: CASSLAQGNLEQFF.